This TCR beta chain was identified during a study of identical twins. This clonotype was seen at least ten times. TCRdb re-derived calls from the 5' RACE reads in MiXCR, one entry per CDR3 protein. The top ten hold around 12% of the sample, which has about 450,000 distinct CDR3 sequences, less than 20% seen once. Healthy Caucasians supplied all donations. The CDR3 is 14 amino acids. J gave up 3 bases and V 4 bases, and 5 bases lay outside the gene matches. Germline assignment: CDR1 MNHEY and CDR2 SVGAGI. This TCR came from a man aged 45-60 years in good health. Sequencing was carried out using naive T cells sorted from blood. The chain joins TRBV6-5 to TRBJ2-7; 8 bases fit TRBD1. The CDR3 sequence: CASSLLDRVYEQYF. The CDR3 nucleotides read TGTGCCAGCAGTTTATTGGACAGGGTCTACGAGCAGTACTTC.